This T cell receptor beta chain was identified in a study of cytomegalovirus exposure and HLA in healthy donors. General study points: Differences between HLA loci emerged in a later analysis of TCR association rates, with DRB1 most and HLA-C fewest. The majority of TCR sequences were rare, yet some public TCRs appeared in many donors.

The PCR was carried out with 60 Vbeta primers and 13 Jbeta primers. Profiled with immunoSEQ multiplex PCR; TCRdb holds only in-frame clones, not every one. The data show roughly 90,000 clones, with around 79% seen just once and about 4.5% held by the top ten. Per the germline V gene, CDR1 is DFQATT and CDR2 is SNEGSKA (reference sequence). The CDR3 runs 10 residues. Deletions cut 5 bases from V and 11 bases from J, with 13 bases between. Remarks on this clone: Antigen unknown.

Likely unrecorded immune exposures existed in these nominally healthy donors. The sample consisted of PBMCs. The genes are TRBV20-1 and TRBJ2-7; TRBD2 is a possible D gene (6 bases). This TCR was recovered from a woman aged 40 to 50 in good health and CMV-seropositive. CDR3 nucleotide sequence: TGCAGTGCTCTTAGACTAGAGGAGTACTTC. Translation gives CSALRLEEYF.